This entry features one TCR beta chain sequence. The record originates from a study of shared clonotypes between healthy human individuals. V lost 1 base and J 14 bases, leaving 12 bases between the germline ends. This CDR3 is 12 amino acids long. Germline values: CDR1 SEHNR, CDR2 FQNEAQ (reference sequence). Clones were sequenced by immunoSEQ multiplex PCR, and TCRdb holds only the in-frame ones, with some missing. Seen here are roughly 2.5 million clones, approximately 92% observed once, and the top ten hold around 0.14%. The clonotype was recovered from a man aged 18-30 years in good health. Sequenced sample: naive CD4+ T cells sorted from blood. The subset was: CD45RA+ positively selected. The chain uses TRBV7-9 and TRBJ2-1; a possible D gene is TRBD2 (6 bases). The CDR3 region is CASSLGGDFEFF. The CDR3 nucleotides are TGTGCCAGCAGCTTAGGGGGGGATTTCGAGTTCTTC.